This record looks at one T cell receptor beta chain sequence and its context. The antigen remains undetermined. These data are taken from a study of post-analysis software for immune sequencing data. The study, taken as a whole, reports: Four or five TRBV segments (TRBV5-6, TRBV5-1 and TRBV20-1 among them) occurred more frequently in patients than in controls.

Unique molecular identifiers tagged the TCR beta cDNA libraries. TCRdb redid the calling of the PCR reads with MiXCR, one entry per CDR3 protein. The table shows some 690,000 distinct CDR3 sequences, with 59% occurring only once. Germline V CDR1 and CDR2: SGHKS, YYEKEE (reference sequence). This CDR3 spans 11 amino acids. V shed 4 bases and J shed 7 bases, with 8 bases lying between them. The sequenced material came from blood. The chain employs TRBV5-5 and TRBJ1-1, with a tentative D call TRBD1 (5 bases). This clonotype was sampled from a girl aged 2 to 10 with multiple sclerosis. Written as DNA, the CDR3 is TGTGCCAGCAGCATGGGGGGTGAAGCTTTCTTT. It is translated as CASSMGGEAFF.